These 2 T cell receptor beta chains were sequenced from one sample in a study of spatial heterogeneity in lung cancer. MiXCR, applied by TCRdb to the 5' RACE reads, yields one record per CDR3 protein. The repertoire includes approximately 50,000 distinct CDR3 sequences, around 7.7% of them detected once, and around 38% sits in the top ten. Time point of the sample: blood at routine non-recurrence follow-up after resection. The study sequenced unsorted whole RNA from tumor, nontumor lung or frozen PBMC. Here the sequenced sample was PBMCs, taken at follow-up. The receptors were gathered from a female donor with early-stage non-small cell lung cancer.

V and J are TRBV7-9 and TRBJ1-2; D not certain. Trimming took 5 bases from V and 7 from J, leaving 5 bases between them. Per the germline V gene, CDR1 is SEHNR and CDR2 is FQNEAQ (reference sequence). This CDR3 has 10 amino acids. DNA for the CDR3: TGTGCCAGCAGCCCTGTTGGCTACACCTTC. This translates into CASSPVGYTF.

The table lists this clonotype with many counts. The J gene is TRBJ2-7, the V gene TRBV7-2; D perhaps matches TRBD1 (6 bases). This CDR3 spans 13 amino acids. V gave up 2 bases and J gave up 6 bases, with 11 bases separating them. Germline V lookup: CDR1 SGHTA, CDR2 FQGNSA. The CDR3 coding sequence is TGTGCCAGCAGCTTATGGACAGAGCGCGAGCAGTACTTC. Translated: CASSLWTEREQYF. The whole variable domain, filled in from reference TRBV7-2 and TRBJ2-7, reads GAGVSQSPSNKVTEKGKDVELRCDPISGHTALYWYRQSLGQGLEFLIYFQGNSAPDKSGLPSDRFSAERTGGSVSTLTIQRTQQEDSAVYLCASSLWTEREQYFGPGTRLTVT.